A selection of T cell receptor beta chains follows, all from one sample in a study of cytomegalovirus exposure and HLA in healthy donors. Data came from immunoSEQ multiplex PCR; TCRdb stores just in-frame clones and leaves some out. Among about 200,000 clones listed, around three quarters were seen once. The source material was PBMCs. The origin of the receptors is a man between 35 and 55 years old in good health and CMV-seronegative. The CDR3 runs from the conserved cysteine through the conserved F or W. The D gene is left open where the match is weak. Clone sizes are given selectively: once, few, many, or a class where the clone is expanded.

V,size,D,J,CDR3,DNA
TRBV5-1,-,-,TRBJ2-2,CASSLQGGELFF,TGCGCCAGCAGCTTGCAGGGTGGGGAGCTGTTTTTT
TRBV7-7,-,-,TRBJ1-3,CASSSGIGGNTIYF,TGTGCCAGCAGTTCCGGGATCGGCGGAAACACCATATATTTT
TRBV5-1,-,TRBD1,TRBJ1-2,CASSSRTGVNYGYTF,TGCGCCAGCAGCTCCCGGACAGGGGTTAACTATGGCTACACCTTC
TRBV7-9,few,TRBD1,TRBJ1-2,CSSSPQGDGYTF,TGTTCCAGCAGCCCGCAGGGGGACGGCTACACCTTC
TRBV5-1,once,TRBD1,TRBJ1-1,CASSLGGGQDTEAFF,TGCGCCAGCAGCTTGGGAGGGGGACAGGACACTGAAGCTTTCTTT
TRBV27,-,TRBD1,TRBJ1-1,CASNRQGGNTEAFF,TGTGCCAGCAACAGACAGGGGGGGAACACTGAAGCTTTCTTT
TRBV7-9,-,TRBD2,TRBJ2-3,CSSSSLAGGIGDTQYF,TGTTCCAGCAGCTCCTTAGCGGGGGGAATTGGAGATACGCAGTATTTT
TRBV11-2,-,TRBD1,TRBJ2-7,CASSLEQGAYEQYF,TGTGCCAGCAGCTTGGAACAGGGGGCCTACGAGCAGTACTTC
TRBV27,-,TRBD1,TRBJ1-6,CASSPYRGSPLHF,TGTGCCAGCAGTCCGTACAGGGGTTCACCCCTCCACTTT
TRBV19,-,-,TRBJ1-1,CASSIDGAVYANTEAFF,TGTGCCAGTAGTATAGATGGGGCAGTTTACGCGAACACTGAAGCTTTCTTT
TRBV10-3,-,TRBD2,TRBJ2-1,CAISASNGGAYNEQFF,TGTGCCATCAGTGCCTCGAACGGGGGGGCCTACAATGAGCAGTTCTTC
TRBV28,-,-,TRBJ2-7,CASSSRAEPHLEQYF,TGTGCCAGCAGTTCTAGAGCGGAGCCGCACCTCGAGCAGTACTTC
TRBV9,-,TRBD2,TRBJ2-7,CASSPPGLAGVEQYF,TGTGCCAGCAGCCCACCGGGACTAGCGGGGGTTGAGCAGTACTTC
TRBV9,-,TRBD1,TRBJ1-3,CASSDGARGLGNTIYF,TGTGCCAGCAGCGATGGGGCCAGGGGGTTAGGAAACACCATATATTTT
TRBV27,-,-,TRBJ1-5,CASSLRLAPLRDQPQHF,TGTGCCAGCAGTTTACGCTTGGCCCCTCTGAGGGATCAGCCCCAGCATTTT
TRBV4-1,-,TRBD1,TRBJ2-6,CASSQETGGFVVGANVLTF,TGCGCCAGCAGCCAAGAAACAGGGGGATTCGTGGTTGGGGCCAACGTCCTGACTTTC
TRBV28,-,TRBD1,TRBJ1-2,CASSLGQGYGYTF,TGTGCCAGCAGTTTGGGACAGGGCTATGGCTACACCTTC
TRBV27,-,TRBD1,TRBJ2-5,CASRFRGQGGQETQYF,TGTGCCAGCAGGTTCCGGGGACAGGGGGGCCAAGAGACCCAGTACTTC
TRBV27,-,-,TRBJ1-1,CASTKSLAGFGRGDTEAFF,TGTGCCAGCACAAAATCTTTGGCAGGGTTTGGTCGAGGTGACACTGAAGCTTTCTTT
TRBV6-5,-,-,TRBJ2-7,CASSYGAGGYEQYF,TGTGCCAGCAGTTACGGGGCAGGAGGGTACGAGCAGTACTTC
TRBV7-2,-,-,TRBJ2-7,CASSRGGSTYEQYF,TGTGCCAGCTCAAGGGGGGGGAGTACCTACGAGCAGTACTTC
TRBV5-1,-,-,TRBJ2-2,CASSFDSPGELFF,TGCGCCAGCAGCTTTGACAGCCCCGGGGAGCTGTTTTTT
TRBV2,-,-,TRBJ2-7,CASSVQGYEQYF,TGTGCCAGCAGTGTTCAGGGCTACGAGCAGTACTTC
TRBV5-1,-,TRBD2,TRBJ2-2,CASSSGTSGSRTGELFF,TGCGCCAGCAGCTCCGGGACTAGCGGGAGCAGGACCGGGGAGCTGTTTTTT
TRBV4-2,-,-,TRBJ1-5,CASSQDGVGVLPQHF,TGTGCCAGCAGCCAAGATGGGGTCGGGGTGTTGCCCCAGCATTTT
TRBV7-2,few,-,TRBJ1-3,CASSPGTTGNTIYF,TGTGCCAGCAGTCCCGGGACTACTGGAAACACCATATATTTT
TRBV5-6,-,-,TRBJ2-2,CASSYEYTGELFF,TGTGCCAGCAGCTACGAGTACACCGGGGAGCTGTTTTTT
TRBV4-1,-,-,TRBJ2-1,CASSHQGRLSYNEQFF,TGCGCCAGCAGCCATCAGGGTCGCTTGTCCTACAATGAGCAGTTCTTC
TRBV2,-,-,TRBJ1-4,CASRDSLGKLFF,TGTGCCAGCAGGGACTCCCTCGGAAAACTGTTTTTT
TRBV4-1,few,TRBD2,TRBJ2-7,CASSQDGEGSYEQYF,TGCGCCAGCAGCCAAGATGGGGAGGGCTCCTACGAGCAGTACTTC
TRBV4-1,-,-,TRBJ1-1,CASSPRLVPNTEAFF,TGCGCCAGCAGCCCCCGGTTAGTTCCCAACACTGAAGCTTTCTTT
TRBV7-9,-,-,TRBJ2-5,CASSFGGRGETQYF,TGTGCCAGCAGCTTTGGAGGGCGCGGCGAGACCCAGTACTTC
TRBV7-2,-,TRBD1,TRBJ2-4,CASSIGTDLAKNIQYF,TGTGCCAGCAGTATAGGGACAGACTTAGCCAAAAACATTCAGTACTTC
TRBV30,-,TRBD1,TRBJ1-1,CAGISGQLRTAEAFF,TGTGCCGGTATATCGGGACAGCTACGAACGGCTGAAGCTTTCTTT
TRBV9,once,TRBD2,TRBJ2-7,CASSVAASGSYEQYF,TGTGCCAGCAGCGTAGCGGCTAGCGGGAGCTACGAGCAGTACTTC
TRBV28,-,TRBD1,TRBJ1-2,CASSLPGTEDYGYTF,TGTGCCAGCAGTTTACCCGGGACAGAGGACTATGGCTACACCTTC
TRBV5-1,few,TRBD1,TRBJ1-2,CASSRDRMANYGYTF,TGCGCCAGCAGCCGGGACAGGATGGCTAACTATGGCTACACCTTC
TRBV29-1,-,-,TRBJ1-1,CSARRQGRNTEAFF,TGCAGCGCCCGAAGGCAGGGGCGGAACACTGAAGCTTTCTTT